One sample yielded the 9 T cell receptor beta chains listed below, sequenced in a study of tumor-infiltrating lymphocytes in localized non-small cell lung cancer. Clones were sequenced by immunoSEQ multiplex PCR, and TCRdb holds only the in-frame ones, with some missing. The repertoire holds some 6,000 clones, with 65% to 85% as singletons. Sequenced input: lung tumor tissue. Receptor source: a human donor with non-small cell lung cancer.

This chain links TRBV4-3 with TRBJ2-1; D remains ambiguous. This CDR3 region has 15 residues. Germline loops: CDR1 LGHNA, CDR2 YSLEER. V lost 0 bases and J lost 4, with 10 bases in between. The CDR3 nucleotides read TGCGCCAGCAGCCAAGATGGGGTCAGATACAATGAGCAGTTCTTC. It codes for CASSQDGVRYNEQFF.

This chain links TRBV18 with TRBJ2-3; D not resolved. The length of the CDR3 is 12 residues. V dropped 3 bases and J dropped 2 bases, with 3 bases sitting between them. Germline V lookup: CDR1 KGHSH, CDR2 LQKENI. The CDR3 reads CASSPATDTQYF. CDR3 nucleotides: TGTGCCAGCTCACCGGCCACAGATACGCAGTATTTT.

On this clone: The sample holds other DNA sequences that translate to the same CDR3. This rearrangement joins TRBV7-9 to TRBJ2-7; 10 bases fit TRBD1. Unmatched junction bases numbered 20, after V lost 5 bases and J lost 7 bases. The germline gives CDR1 SEHNR, CDR2 FQNEAQ (reference sequence). The CDR3 loop spans 18 amino acids. CDR3 protein: CASSTPDRGRFSHYEQYF. The CDR3 DNA reads TGTGCCAGCAGCACACCTGACAGGGGGCGTTTTTCACACTATGAGCAGTACTTC. Drawing the rest from reference TRBV7-9 and TRBJ2-7, the complete variable domain is DTGVSQNPRHKITKRGQNVTFRCDPISEHNRLYWYRQTLGQGPEFLTYFQNEAQLEKSRLLSDRFSAERPKGSFSTLEIQRTEQGDSAMYLCASSTPDRGRFSHYEQYFGPGTRLTVT.

This sequence joins TRBV30 and TRBJ2-7; unclear D gene. Germline V gives CDR1 GTSNPN, CDR2 SVGIG (reference sequence). Trimming left V 1 base short and J 3 bases short, with 13 bases between. The CDR3 sequence is 14 residues long. The CDR3 nucleotides are TGTGCCTGGAGTGAGGTGGGAATAGACTACGAGCAGTACTTC. It codes for CAWSEVGIDYEQYF.

The chain is built from TRBV20-1 and TRBJ2-3; D unclear. This CDR3 is built from 11 residues. V shed 1 base and J shed 4 bases, with 3 bases lying between them. CDR1 is DFQATT and CDR2 is SNEGSKA in the germline V gene (reference sequence). The CDR3 DNA reads TGCAGTGCTAGAGTTGCAGATACGCAGTATTTT. Protein: CSARVADTQYF.

The gene calls are TRBV5-3 and TRBJ2-6, with D possibly being TRBD2 (5 bases). TRBV5-3 is an ORF, and what it does is uncertain. The germline V and J ends were trimmed by 3 bases and 0 bases, with 10 bases remaining between them. CDR3 size: 16 residues. CDR3 sequence: CARSYRRFSGANVLTF. CDR3 coding DNA: TGTGCCAGAAGCTATCGGAGGTTCTCTGGGGCCAACGTCCTGACTTTC.

This chain connects TRBV6-5 to TRBJ1-2; 7 bases line up with TRBD1. The CDR3 has 14 residues. Trimming cost V 5 bases and J 7 bases; bases outside gene matches: 10. Per the germline V gene, CDR1 is MNHEY and CDR2 is SVGAGI. Written as DNA, the CDR3 is TGTGCCAGCAGTCACCGACAGGGTCTAAGTGGCTACACCTTC. This gives the protein CASSHRQGLSGYTF.

This clone was detected a few times. This sample also contains other DNA sequences that code for the same CDR3. The J gene is TRBJ2-7, the V gene TRBV5-1; weak D call: TRBD1 (6 bases). This CDR3 spans 15 amino acids. Germline CDR1 and CDR2: SGHRS and YFSETQ. Trimming left V 4 bases short and J 1 base short, with 15 bases between. The DNA for the CDR3 is TGCGCCAGCAGCCTGACAGGTCGGCGATCCTACGAGCAGTACTTC. Amino acids: CASSLTGRRSYEQYF.

The V and J genes are TRBV4-1 and TRBJ1-2, with no clear D. Germline loops: CDR1 MGHRA, CDR2 YSYEKL. V lost 4 bases, J lost 4 bases, and 7 bases lay in between. The CDR3 spans 12 residues. CDR3 in amino acids: CASSPPGYGYTF. The CDR3 DNA reads as TGCGCCAGCAGCCCCCCGGGCTATGGCTACACCTTC.